Below are 2 T cell receptor beta chains sequenced from a single sample in a study of T cell responses to AZD1222 COVID-19 vaccine. Sequencing used immunoSEQ multiplex PCR; TCRdb keeps in-frame clones, though not all of them. Here the sample spans some 150,000 clones, about 90% being singletons. The material sequenced was peripheral blood, taken on day 0 of AZD1222 vaccination. Source of these receptors: an adult in good health.

The V call is TRBV5-4, the J call TRBJ2-1; possibly TRBD2 for D (6 bases). Between the trimmed V and J ends, which lost 4 bases and 0 bases, there was a span of 14 bases. The CDR3 is 16 amino acids. Per germline, CDR1 SGHNT and CDR2 YYREEE (reference sequence). The CDR3 DNA reads as TGTGCCAGCAGCCACGGCGGGGCGAGCTCCTACAATGAGCAGTTCTTC. Amino acids: CASSHGGASSYNEQFF.

The gene calls are TRBV6-2 or TRBV6-3 and TRBJ1-6, with D unresolved. The V end was cut by 3 bases, the J end by 5 bases, with 5 bases between. Germline loops: CDR1 MNHEY, CDR2 SVGEGT. This CDR3 contains 13 residues. This CDR3 is CASSYDHNSPLHF. The CDR3 nucleotides are TGTGCCAGCAGTTATGACCATAATTCACCCCTCCACTTT.